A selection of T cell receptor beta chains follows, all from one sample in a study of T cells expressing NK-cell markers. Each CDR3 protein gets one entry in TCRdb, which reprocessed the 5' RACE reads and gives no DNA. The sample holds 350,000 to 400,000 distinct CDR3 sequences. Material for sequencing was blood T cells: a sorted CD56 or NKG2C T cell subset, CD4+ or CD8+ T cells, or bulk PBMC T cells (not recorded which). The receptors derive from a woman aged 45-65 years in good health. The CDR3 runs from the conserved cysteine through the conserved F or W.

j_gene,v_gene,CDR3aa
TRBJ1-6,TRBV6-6,CASKGDSSYNSPLHF
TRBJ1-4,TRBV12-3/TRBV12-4,CASSFAPYNEKLFF
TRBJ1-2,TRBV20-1,CSATFRGGYTF
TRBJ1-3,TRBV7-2,CASSLGLARSGNTIYF
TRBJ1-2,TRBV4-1,CASSPTGGANYGYTF
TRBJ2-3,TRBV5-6,CASSTGQGNLDTQYF
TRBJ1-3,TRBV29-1,CSVEASTPGTIYF
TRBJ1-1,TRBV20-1,CSAERVEGTEAFF
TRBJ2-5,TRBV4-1,CASSQTYLWSETQYF
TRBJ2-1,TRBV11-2,CASSVGRTSGSFNEQFF
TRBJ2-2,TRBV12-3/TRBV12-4,CASSLKGGAGELFF
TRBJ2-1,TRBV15,CATSRDVFGNEQFF
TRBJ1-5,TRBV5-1,CASSLDGLNQPQHF
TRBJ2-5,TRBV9,CASSERELRETQYF